These T cell receptor beta chains were read from a single sample in a study of cytomegalovirus exposure and HLA in healthy donors. The assay was immunoSEQ multiplex PCR, and TCRdb's table has in-frame clones only and misses some. This table has about 150,000 clones, 75% appearing once. Sequenced sample: PBMCs. These receptors were taken from a man between 18 and 29 years old in good health and CMV-seronegative. CDR3s include the opening cysteine and the closing phenylalanine or tryptophan. The D gene is left open where the match is weak. For some rows the clone size is stated as once, few or many, or as a class when expanded; others skip it.

v_call	d_call	clone_size	j_call	cdr3_aa	cdr3_nt
TRBV18	NA	NA	TRBJ1-1	CASSPTENTEAFF	TGTGCCAGCTCACCAACAGAGAACACTGAAGCTTTCTTT
TRBV14	NA	NA	TRBJ2-1	CASSGPGIWEQFF	TGTGCCAGCAGCGGCCCCGGGATTTGGGAGCAGTTCTTC
TRBV29-1	TRBD2	NA	TRBJ2-3	CSVEGTGLGDTQYF	TGCAGCGTTGAAGGTACGGGACTAGGAGATACGCAGTATTTT
TRBV7-9	TRBD2	NA	TRBJ2-7	CASSLAASGPYEQYF	TGTGCCAGCAGCTTAGCGGCTAGCGGACCCTACGAGCAGTACTTC
TRBV4-1	TRBD2	NA	TRBJ2-7	CASSRLTSGPYEQYF	TGCGCCAGCAGCCGTTTGACTAGCGGACCCTACGAGCAGTACTTC
TRBV9	TRBD1	NA	TRBJ1-2	CASSWGGTGSIGAGYTF	TGTGCCAGCTCCTGGGGAGGGACAGGGTCGATAGGGGCTGGCTACACCTTC
TRBV18	NA	NA	TRBJ2-6	CASSPRSGNANVLTF	TGTGCCAGCTCACCTAGATCCGGGAATGCCAACGTCCTGACTTTC
TRBV28	TRBD1	NA	TRBJ1-1	CASSPGTGNTEAFF	TGTGCCAGCAGTCCCGGGACAGGTAACACTGAAGCTTTCTTT
TRBV5-1	NA	few	TRBJ2-2	CASSLVGLLPGELFF	TGCGCCAGCAGCTTGGTGGGACTCCTTCCCGGGGAGCTGTTTTTT
TRBV27	NA	NA	TRBJ2-1	CASSPSTRLYNEQFF	TGTGCCAGCAGTCCCTCGACCCGACTATACAATGAGCAGTTCTTC
TRBV5-1	TRBD2	NA	TRBJ2-5	CASSFPLAGVEETQYF	TGCGCCAGCAGCTTCCCCCTAGCGGGAGTCGAAGAGACCCAGTACTTC
TRBV27	NA	NA	TRBJ2-7	CASSPIGSKYGQYF	TGTGCCAGCAGTCCGATCGGTTCCAAATACGGGCAGTACTTC
TRBV28	TRBD1	once	TRBJ2-7	CASSFFGQGGGEQYF	TGTGCCAGCAGTTTCTTCGGACAGGGCGGAGGCGAGCAGTACTTC
TRBV29-1	NA	NA	TRBJ1-1	CSVEDYGGEAFF	TGCAGCGTTGAAGATTACGGGGGTGAAGCTTTCTTT
TRBV12-2	NA	NA	TRBJ1-1	CASRLVGQLNTEAFF	TGTGCAAGTCGCTTAGTGGGACAGCTAAACACTGAAGCTTTCTTT
TRBV7-6	NA	NA	TRBJ2-3	CASSSLQENTQYF	TGTGCCAGCAGTTCTCTACAGGAAAATACGCAGTATTTT
TRBV15	NA	NA	TRBJ2-2	CATSRGHNTGELFF	TGTGCCACCAGCAGGGGACACAACACCGGGGAGCTGTTTTTT
TRBV10-2	NA	few	TRBJ2-7	CASSYDIGEQYF	TGCGCCAGCAGCTACGACATCGGCGAGCAGTACTTC
TRBV7-8	TRBD2	few	TRBJ2-1	CASSSLKGGREGSYEQFF	TGTGCCAGCAGCTCCCTTAAGGGTGGGCGGGAGGGGTCTTATGAGCAGTTCTTC
TRBV7-2	NA	NA	TRBJ2-3	CASFEVPAPTDTQYF	TGTGCCAGCTTTGAGGTACCAGCCCCGACAGATACGCAGTATTTT
TRBV5-1	TRBD2	NA	TRBJ2-7	CASSLVVREGEQYF	TGCGCCAGCAGCTTGGTCGTCAGGGAGGGCGAGCAGTACTTC
TRBV6-1	NA	few	TRBJ2-2	CASNQEPAGELFF	TGTGCCAGCAACCAAGAACCGGCCGGGGAGCTGTTTTTT
TRBV30	TRBD1	NA	TRBJ1-2	CAWSVGGAGYGYTF	TGTGCCTGGAGTGTAGGGGGCGCGGGCTATGGCTACACCTTC
TRBV18	TRBD1	NA	TRBJ2-7	CASSPDRGSYEQYF	TGTGCCAGCTCACCAGACAGGGGCTCCTACGAGCAGTACTTC
TRBV25-1	TRBD1	NA	TRBJ2-7	CASSEWGTGGFEQYF	TGTGCCAGCAGTGAATGGGGGACAGGGGGCTTCGAGCAGTACTTC
TRBV5-1	NA	NA	TRBJ2-6	CASSLGSGAGANVLTF	TGCGCCAGCAGCTTGGGATCAGGGGCTGGGGCCAACGTCCTGACTTTC
TRBV27	NA	NA	TRBJ1-1	CASRIKGGVNTEAFF	TGTGCCAGCAGGATAAAAGGGGGGGTGAACACTGAAGCTTTCTTT
TRBV9	NA	NA	TRBJ2-7	CASSPEVGSRFEQYF	TGTGCCAGCAGCCCAGAGGTCGGGAGTCGATTTGAGCAGTACTTC
TRBV27	NA	NA	TRBJ1-5	CASSLEGRHQPQHF	TGTGCCAGCAGTTTAGAAGGCAGGCATCAGCCCCAGCATTTT
TRBV7-9	TRBD2	once	TRBJ2-1	CASSSYRGGLARYNEQFF	TGTGCCAGCAGCTCCTACAGGGGGGGACTAGCGAGATACAATGAGCAGTTCTTC
TRBV28	TRBD2	NA	TRBJ2-7	CASSLFIGLAGKEQYF	TGTGCCAGCAGTTTATTTATCGGACTAGCGGGTAAAGAGCAGTACTTC
TRBV5-6	TRBD1	NA	TRBJ1-4	CASSLGVRDSMFF	TGTGCCAGCAGCTTGGGGGTCCGGGACAGTATGTTTTTT
TRBV9	TRBD1	NA	TRBJ2-7	CASSLGTATSYEQYF	TGTGCCAGCAGCCTGGGGACAGCCACTTCCTACGAGCAGTACTTC